This T cell receptor (beta chain) was observed in a study of T cells in narcolepsy. The overall study: Healthy controls were enrolled alongside patients with narcolepsy type 1 or type 2.

TCRdb keeps only in-frame clones here, not all; method: immunoSEQ multiplex PCR. The profile shows about 35,000 clones, approximately 80% of them singletons. General study results and limits: Comparing one patient's CSF and blood CD4+ clonotypes highlighted HCRT- and TRIB2-specific autoreactive clonotypes.

The CDR3 totals 14 residues. CDR1 is MGHRA, CDR2 YSYEKL, per germline. J gave up 5 bases and V 0 bases, and 3 bases lay outside the gene matches. For this clone: What it binds is unknown.

The clonotype comes from a human donor in good health. The sequencing input was memory (CD45RA-) CD4+ T cells from blood. The J gene is TRBJ2-5, the V gene TRBV4-1; 7 nucleotides line up with TRBD2. The CDR3: CASSQERGWETQYF. CDR3 in DNA: TGCGCCAGCAGCCAAGAGCGGGGGTGGGAGACCCAGTACTTC.